This record concerns one TCR beta chain sequence. The target antigen is unknown. This sample was taken from a study of cytomegalovirus exposure and HLA in healthy donors. For the study at large: Among the approximately 430 donors who were genotyped, roughly 76% fell in the genetic ancestry cluster that is associated with self-reported Caucasian donors.

The PCR employed 60 Vbeta primers together with 13 Jbeta primers. Assay: immunoSEQ multiplex PCR; the TCRdb copy retains only in-frame clones and omits some. The sample consists of about 150,000 clones, approximately 73% of them appearing once. Broader study findings: The listing of about 150 TCR beta chains classed them as cytomegalovirus-associated. Roughly uniform depth of sequencing across donors was assumed in presence/absence analyses.

Germline V gene sequence: CDR1 SNHLY, CDR2 FYNNEI. The CDR3 has 11 amino acids. V lost 8 bases and J lost 4, with 8 bases in between. The receptor was derived from a young man in good health and CMV-seropositive. The rearrangement links TRBV2 to TRBJ2-5; no definite D call. Input material: PBMCs. CDR3 protein: CASQIPETQYF. The CDR3 DNA reads TGTGCCAGCCAGATTCCAGAGACCCAGTACTTC.